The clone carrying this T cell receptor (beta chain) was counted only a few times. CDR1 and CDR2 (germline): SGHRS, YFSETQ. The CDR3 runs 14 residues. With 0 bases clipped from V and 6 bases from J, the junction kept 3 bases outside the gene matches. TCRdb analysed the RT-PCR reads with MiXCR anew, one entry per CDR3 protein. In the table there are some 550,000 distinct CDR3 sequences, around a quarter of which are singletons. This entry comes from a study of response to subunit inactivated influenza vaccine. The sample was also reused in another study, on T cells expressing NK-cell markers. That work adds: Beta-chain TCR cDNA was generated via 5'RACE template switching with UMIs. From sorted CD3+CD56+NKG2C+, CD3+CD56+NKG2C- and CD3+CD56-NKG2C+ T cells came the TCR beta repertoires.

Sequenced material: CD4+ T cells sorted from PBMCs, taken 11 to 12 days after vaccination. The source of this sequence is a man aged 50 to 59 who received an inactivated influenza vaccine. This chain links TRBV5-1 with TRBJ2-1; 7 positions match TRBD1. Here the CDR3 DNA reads TGCGCCAGCAGCTTGGTCACAGGGGTCAATGAGCAGTTCTTC. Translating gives CASSLVTGVNEQFF.